One sample yielded the 3 T cell receptor beta chains listed below, sequenced in a study of blood T cells in healthy people across ages. The use of a sample-barcoded 5' primer and a J-beta primer mix characterized a second PCR of roughly 6 to 11 cycles. TCRdb redid the calling of the 5' RACE reads with MiXCR, one entry per CDR3 protein. Here the sample spans hundreds of thousands of distinct CDR3 sequences, about 30% being singletons. The sample was blood. These receptors originate from a woman of 80 years or more in good health.

A word on this clonotype: This could be a read error, since a much larger clone is one nucleotide away. The gene calls are TRBV10-3 and TRBJ2-7; D possibly uses TRBD1 or TRBD2 (5 bases each). Germline V gene lookup returns CDR1 ENHRY and CDR2 SYGVKD. This CDR3 comprises 13 residues. V lost 11 bases and J lost 6, with 20 bases in between. In DNA form, the CDR3 reads TGTGCCGCCGAATTCGAGGGGACGCGCGAGCAGTACTTC. This encodes CAAEFEGTREQYF.

The gene calls are TRBV19 and TRBJ2-2; perhaps TRBD1 as D (5 bases). CDR1 and CDR2 (germline): LNHDA, SQIVND (reference sequence). Trimming removed 6 bases from V and 5 bases from J, with 16 bases in between. This CDR3 comprises 15 residues. The CDR3: CASRPGLSGTGELFF. CDR3 bases: TGTGCCAGTAGACCCGGCCTCTCAGGGACCGGGGAGCTGTTTTTT.

This clonotype has a count of ten or more. V and J are TRBV20-1 and TRBJ1-2; D not certain. The V and J ends lost 6 bases and 1 base respectively, with 9 bases between them. The CDR3 runs to 12 residues. The germline V gene has CDR1 DFQATT and CDR2 SNEGSKA (reference sequence). The CDR3 reads CSATGYNYGYTF. CDR3 DNA sequence: TGCAGTGCCACGGGGTATAACTATGGCTACACCTTC.